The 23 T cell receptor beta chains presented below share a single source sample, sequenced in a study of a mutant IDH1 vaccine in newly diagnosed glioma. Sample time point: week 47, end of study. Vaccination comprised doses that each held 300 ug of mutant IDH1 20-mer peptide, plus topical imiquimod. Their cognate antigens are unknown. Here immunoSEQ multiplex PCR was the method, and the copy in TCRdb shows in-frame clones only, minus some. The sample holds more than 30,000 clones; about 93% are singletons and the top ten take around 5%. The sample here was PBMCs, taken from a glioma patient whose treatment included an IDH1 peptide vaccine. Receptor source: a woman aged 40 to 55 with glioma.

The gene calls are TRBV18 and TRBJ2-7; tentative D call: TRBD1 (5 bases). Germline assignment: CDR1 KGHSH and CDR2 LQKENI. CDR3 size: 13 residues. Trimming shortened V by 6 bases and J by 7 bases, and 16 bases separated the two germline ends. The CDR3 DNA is TGTGCCAGCTCTAGCAGGGCCGAAGGGGAGCAGTACTTC. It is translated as CASSSRAEGEQYF. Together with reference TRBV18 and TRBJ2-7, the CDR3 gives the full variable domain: NAGVMQNPRHLVRRRGQEARLRCSPMKGHSHVYWYRQLPEEGLKFMVYLQKENIIDESGMPKERFSAEFPKEGPSILRIQQVVRGDSAAYFCASSSRAEGEQYFGPGTRLTVT.

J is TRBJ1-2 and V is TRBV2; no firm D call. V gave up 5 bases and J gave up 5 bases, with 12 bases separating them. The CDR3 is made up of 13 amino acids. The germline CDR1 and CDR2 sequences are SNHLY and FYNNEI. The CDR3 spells CASSPLATYGYTF. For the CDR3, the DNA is TGTGCCAGCAGTCCGTTGGCAACTTATGGCTACACCTTC.

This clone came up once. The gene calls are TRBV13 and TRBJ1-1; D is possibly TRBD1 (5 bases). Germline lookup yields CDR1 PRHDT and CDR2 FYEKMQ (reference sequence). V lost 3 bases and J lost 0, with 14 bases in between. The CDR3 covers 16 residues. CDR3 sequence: CASSLRGWGMNTEAFF. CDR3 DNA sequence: TGTGCCAGCAGCTTGAGGGGCTGGGGAATGAACACTGAAGCTTTCTTT.

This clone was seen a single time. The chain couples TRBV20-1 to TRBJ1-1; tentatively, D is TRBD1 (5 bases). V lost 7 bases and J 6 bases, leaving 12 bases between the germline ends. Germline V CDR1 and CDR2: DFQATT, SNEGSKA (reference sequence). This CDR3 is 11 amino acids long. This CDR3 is CSGLGVSEAFF. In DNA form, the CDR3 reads TGCAGTGGCCTAGGGGTCTCTGAAGCTTTCTTT.

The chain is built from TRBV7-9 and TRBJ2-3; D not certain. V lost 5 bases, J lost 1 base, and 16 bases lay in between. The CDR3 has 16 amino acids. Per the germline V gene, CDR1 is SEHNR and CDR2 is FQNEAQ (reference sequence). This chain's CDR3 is CASSHQKLFGTDTQYF. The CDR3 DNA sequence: TGTGCCAGCAGCCATCAGAAACTTTTCGGCACAGATACGCAGTATTTT.

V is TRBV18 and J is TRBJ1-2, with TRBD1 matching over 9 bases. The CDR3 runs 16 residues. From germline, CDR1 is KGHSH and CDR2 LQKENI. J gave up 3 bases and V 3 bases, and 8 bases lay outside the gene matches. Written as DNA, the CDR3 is TGTGCCAGCTCACCCGGGACAGGGACACTAGACTATGGCTACACCTTC. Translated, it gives CASSPGTGTLDYGYTF. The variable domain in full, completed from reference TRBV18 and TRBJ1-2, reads NAGVMQNPRHLVRRRGQEARLRCSPMKGHSHVYWYRQLPEEGLKFMVYLQKENIIDESGMPKERFSAEFPKEGPSILRIQQVVRGDSAAYFCASSPGTGTLDYGYTFGSGTRLTVV.

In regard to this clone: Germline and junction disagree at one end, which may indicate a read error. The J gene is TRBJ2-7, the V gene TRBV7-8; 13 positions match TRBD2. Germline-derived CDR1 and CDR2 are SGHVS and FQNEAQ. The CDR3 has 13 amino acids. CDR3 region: CASSRLAGGLRDF. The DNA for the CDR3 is TGTGCCAGCAGCCGACTAGCGGGAGGCCTCCGTGACTTC.

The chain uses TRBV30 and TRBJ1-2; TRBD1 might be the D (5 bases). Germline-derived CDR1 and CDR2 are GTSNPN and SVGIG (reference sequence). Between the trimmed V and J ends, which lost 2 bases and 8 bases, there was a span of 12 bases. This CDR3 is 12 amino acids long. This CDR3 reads CAWSLRVGGYTF. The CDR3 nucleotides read TGTGCCTGGAGTCTCAGGGTTGGGGGCTACACCTTC.

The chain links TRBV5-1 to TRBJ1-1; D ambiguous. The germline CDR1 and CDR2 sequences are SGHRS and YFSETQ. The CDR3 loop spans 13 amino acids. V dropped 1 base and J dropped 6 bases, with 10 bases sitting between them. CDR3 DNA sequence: TGCGCCAGCAGCTTGTACGAGTCGTCTGAAGCTTTCTTT. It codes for CASSLYESSEAFF.

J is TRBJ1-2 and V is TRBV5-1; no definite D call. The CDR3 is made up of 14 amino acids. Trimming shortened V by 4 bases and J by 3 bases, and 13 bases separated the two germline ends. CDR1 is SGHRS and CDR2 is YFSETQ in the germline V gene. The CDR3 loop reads CASSREGLDYGYTF. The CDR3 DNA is TGCGCCAGCAGCCGGGAGGGTTTAGACTATGGCTACACCTTC. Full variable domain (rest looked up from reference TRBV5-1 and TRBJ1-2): KAGVTQTPRYLIKTRGQQVTLSCSPISGHRSVSWYQQTPGQGLQFLFEYFSETQRNKGNFPGRFSGRQFSNSRSEMNVSTLELGDSALYLCASSREGLDYGYTFGSGTRLTVV.

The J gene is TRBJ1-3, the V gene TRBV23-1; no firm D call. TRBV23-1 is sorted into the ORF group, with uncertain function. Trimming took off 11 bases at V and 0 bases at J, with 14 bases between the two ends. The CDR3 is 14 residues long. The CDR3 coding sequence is TGCGCCCCCCCGGCATGGGGCTCTGGAAACACCATATATTTT. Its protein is CAPPAWGSGNTIYF.

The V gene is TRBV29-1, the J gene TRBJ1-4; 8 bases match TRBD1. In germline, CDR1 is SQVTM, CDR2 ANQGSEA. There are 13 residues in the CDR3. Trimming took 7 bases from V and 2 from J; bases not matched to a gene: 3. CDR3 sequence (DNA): TGCAGCGCCAGACAGGGGACTAATGAAAAACTGTTTTTT. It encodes CSARQGTNEKLFF.

CDR3 DNA sequence: TGCGCCAGCAGCCACGGGGACCAGGGCTACGAGCAGTACTTC. Translating gives CASSHGDQGYEQYF. The chain has TRBV4-1 and TRBJ2-7; D may match TRBD1 or TRBD2 (5 bases each). The CDR3 runs to 14 residues. Germline CDR1 and CDR2: MGHRA and YSYEKL. Between the trimmed V and J ends, which lost 3 bases and 3 bases, there was a span of 12 bases.

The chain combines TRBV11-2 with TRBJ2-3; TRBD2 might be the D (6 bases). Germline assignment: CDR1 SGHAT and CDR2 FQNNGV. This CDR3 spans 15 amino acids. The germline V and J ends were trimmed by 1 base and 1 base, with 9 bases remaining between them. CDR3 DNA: TGTGCCAGCAGCTTAGCGGGGGTCGGCACAGATACGCAGTATTTT. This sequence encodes CASSLAGVGTDTQYF.

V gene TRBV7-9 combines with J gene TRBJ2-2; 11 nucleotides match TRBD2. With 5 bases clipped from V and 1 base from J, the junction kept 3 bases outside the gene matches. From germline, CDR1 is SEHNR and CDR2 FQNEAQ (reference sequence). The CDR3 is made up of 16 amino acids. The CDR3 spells CASSPLAGGNTGELFF. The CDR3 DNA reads TGTGCCAGCAGCCCCCTAGCGGGGGGGAACACCGGGGAGCTGTTTTTT.

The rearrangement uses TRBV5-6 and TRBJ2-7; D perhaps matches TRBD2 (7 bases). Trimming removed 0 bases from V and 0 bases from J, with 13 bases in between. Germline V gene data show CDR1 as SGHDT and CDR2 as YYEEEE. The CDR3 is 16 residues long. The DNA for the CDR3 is TGTGCCAGCAGCTTGGGAACGGGGGGCAGCTCCTACGAGCAGTACTTC. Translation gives CASSLGTGGSSYEQYF.

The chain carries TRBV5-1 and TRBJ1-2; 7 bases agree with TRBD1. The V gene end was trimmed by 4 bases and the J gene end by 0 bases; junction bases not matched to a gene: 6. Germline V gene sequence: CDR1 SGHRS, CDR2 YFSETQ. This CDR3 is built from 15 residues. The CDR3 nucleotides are TGCGCCAGCAGCCATCGGACAGGTACTAACTATGGCTACACCTTC. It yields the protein CASSHRTGTNYGYTF.

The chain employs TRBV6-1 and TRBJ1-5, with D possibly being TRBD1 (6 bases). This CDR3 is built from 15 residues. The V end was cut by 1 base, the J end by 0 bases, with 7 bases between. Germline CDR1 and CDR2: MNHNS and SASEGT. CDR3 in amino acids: CASSEGTVSNQPQHF. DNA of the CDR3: TGTGCCAGCAGTGAAGGGACAGTTAGCAATCAGCCCCAGCATTTT.

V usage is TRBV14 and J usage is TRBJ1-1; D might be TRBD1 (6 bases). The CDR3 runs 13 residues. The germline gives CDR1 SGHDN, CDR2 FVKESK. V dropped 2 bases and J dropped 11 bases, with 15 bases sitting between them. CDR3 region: CASSQQVTGRAFF. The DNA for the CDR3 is TGTGCCAGCAGCCAACAGGTAACAGGGCGGGCTTTCTTT.

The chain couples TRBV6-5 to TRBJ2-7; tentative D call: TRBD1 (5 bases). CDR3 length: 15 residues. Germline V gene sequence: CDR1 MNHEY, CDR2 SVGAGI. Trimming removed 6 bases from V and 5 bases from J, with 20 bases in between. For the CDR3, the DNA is TGTGCCAGCAGCACTCCGGACACCGAGGACAACGAGCAGTACTTC. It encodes CASSTPDTEDNEQYF.

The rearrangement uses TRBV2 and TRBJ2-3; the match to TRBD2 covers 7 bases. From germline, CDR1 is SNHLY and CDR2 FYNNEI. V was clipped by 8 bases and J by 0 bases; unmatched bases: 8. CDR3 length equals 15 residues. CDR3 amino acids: CASDPLATSTDTQYF. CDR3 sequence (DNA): TGTGCCAGCGACCCACTAGCGACTAGCACAGATACGCAGTATTTT.

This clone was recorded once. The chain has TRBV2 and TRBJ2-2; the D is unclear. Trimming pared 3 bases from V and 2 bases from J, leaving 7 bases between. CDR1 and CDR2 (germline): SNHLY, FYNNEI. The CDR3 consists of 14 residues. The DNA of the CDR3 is TGTGCCAGCAGTGAGGGCAGAAACACCGGGGAGCTGTTTTTT. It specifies CASSEGRNTGELFF.

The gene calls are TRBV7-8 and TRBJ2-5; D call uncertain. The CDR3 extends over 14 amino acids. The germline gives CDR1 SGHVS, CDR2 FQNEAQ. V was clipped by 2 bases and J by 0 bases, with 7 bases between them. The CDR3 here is CASSLNSYQETQYF. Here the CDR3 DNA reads TGTGCCAGCAGCTTAAACAGCTACCAAGAGACCCAGTACTTC.